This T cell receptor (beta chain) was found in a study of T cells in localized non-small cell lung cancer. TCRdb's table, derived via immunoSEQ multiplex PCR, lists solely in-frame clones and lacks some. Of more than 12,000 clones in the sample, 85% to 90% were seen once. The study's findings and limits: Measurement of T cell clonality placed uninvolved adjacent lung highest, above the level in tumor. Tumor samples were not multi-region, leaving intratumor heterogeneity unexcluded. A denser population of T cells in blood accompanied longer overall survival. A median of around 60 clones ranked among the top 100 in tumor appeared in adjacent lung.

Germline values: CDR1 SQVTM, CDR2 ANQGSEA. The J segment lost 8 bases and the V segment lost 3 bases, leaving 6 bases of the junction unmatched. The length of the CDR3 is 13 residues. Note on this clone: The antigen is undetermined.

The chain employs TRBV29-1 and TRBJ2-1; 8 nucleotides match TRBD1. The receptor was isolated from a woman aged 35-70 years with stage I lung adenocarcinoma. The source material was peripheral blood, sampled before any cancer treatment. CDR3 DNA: TGCAGCGTTGACAGGGGGCGCGGGGATGAGCAGTTCTTC. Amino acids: CSVDRGRGDEQFF.